One and the same sample provided the 26 T cell receptor beta chains below, sequenced in a study of OX40 agonist ivuxolimab in advanced cancers. TCRdb's table, derived via immunoSEQ multiplex PCR, lists solely in-frame clones and lacks some. The table shows some 70,000 clones, with approximately 80% occurring only once. The sample was CD4+ or CD8+ T cells sorted from blood, taken in a trial of the OX40 agonist ivuxolimab. Receptor source: an adult with an advanced solid tumor such as melanoma, head and neck, liver or kidney cancer.

This rearrangement joins TRBV6-5 to TRBJ1-6; no clear D gene. There are 13 residues in the CDR3. The V end lost 8 bases, the J end lost 5 bases, and 10 bases lay between the germline ends. Germline lookup yields CDR1 MNHEY and CDR2 SVGAGI. The CDR3 here is CASGQANNSPLHF. In DNA, the CDR3 is TGTGCCAGCGGGCAGGCTAATAATTCACCCCTCCACTTT.

V is TRBV7-7 and J is TRBJ2-1; D is perhaps TRBD1 or TRBD2 (5 bases each). CDR3 length: 14 amino acids. V was shortened by 5 bases and J by 4 bases, with 12 bases between the two germline ends. Germline values: CDR1 SSHAT, CDR2 FNYEAQ (reference sequence). The DNA of the CDR3 is TGTGCCAGCAGCCCAGGGACCCAATACAATGAGCAGTTCTTC. This codes for CASSPGTQYNEQFF.

This clone has more than one count but fewer than ten. The chain is built from TRBV9 and TRBJ2-3, with TRBD1 matching 7 bases. The germline V gene encodes CDR1 SGDLS and CDR2 YYNGEE. Trimming at V came to 4 bases and at J to 0 bases, leaving 8 bases not matched to a gene. The CDR3 is 16 residues long. The CDR3 nucleotides read TGTGCCAGCAGCCTTTCACAGGGGTGGAGCACAGATACGCAGTATTTT. This translates into CASSLSQGWSTDTQYF.

The genes are TRBV18 and TRBJ1-6; tentatively, D is TRBD1 (6 bases). Germline loops: CDR1 KGHSH, CDR2 LQKENI. The CDR3 sequence is 16 residues long. Trimming cost V 3 bases and J 6 bases, with 15 bases left between them. Here the CDR3 reads CASSPTRTASNSPLHF. Written as DNA, the CDR3 is TGTGCCAGCTCACCCACTCGGACAGCTTCTAATTCACCCCTCCACTTT.

This clone was counted only a few times. The chain combines TRBV5-1 with TRBJ2-5; 13 positions match TRBD2. The CDR3 totals 16 residues. Germline V CDR1 and CDR2: SGHRS, YFSETQ. V trimming: 0 bases; J trimming: 4 bases; junction bases outside the gene matches: 3. CDR3 nucleotides: TGCGCCAGCAGCTTGGGACTAGCGGGGGGTGGAGAGACCCAGTACTTC. Protein: CASSLGLAGGGETQYF.

V usage is TRBV21-1 and J usage is TRBJ2-7; the DNA was not used to check the table's D call, TRBD1. TRBV21-1 is reported as a pseudogene. This CDR3 contains 16 residues. The CDR3, as DNA: TGTGCCAGCAGCAAAGCATGGACAGAACTAGCCTACGAGCAGTACTTC. Protein: CASSKAWTELAYEQYF.

The CDR3 protein is CASSIFGGEQYF. The DNA for the CDR3 is TGTGCCAGCTCAATCTTTGGAGGCGAGCAGTACTTC. The chain joins TRBV27 to TRBJ2-7; weak D call: TRBD2 (5 bases). CDR1 is MNHEY, CDR2 SMNVEV, per germline (reference sequence). The germline V and J ends were trimmed by 8 bases and 6 bases, with 14 bases remaining between them. CDR3 length: 12 amino acids.

The genes are TRBV11-2 and TRBJ2-3, with D perhaps TRBD1 (6 bases). Per the germline V gene, CDR1 is SGHAT and CDR2 is FQNNGV. This CDR3 has 16 residues. Trimming shortened V by 3 bases and J by 6 bases, and 19 bases separated the two germline ends. The CDR3 sequence is CASSFTGTRTADTQYF. The CDR3 nucleotides are TGTGCCAGCAGCTTCACCGGGACACGGACAGCGGATACGCAGTATTTT.

This chain links TRBV4-2 with TRBJ1-6; TRBD1 agrees at 7 bases. CDR3 length: 17 residues. The trim removed 1 base at V and 6 bases at J, leaving 9 bases unmatched. The V gene's germline CDR1 is LGHNA and CDR2 YNFKEQ. CDR3 DNA: TGTGCCAGCAGCCAAGTTGGACCGGGACAGAGTAATTCACCCCTCCACTTT. Protein sequence: CASSQVGPGQSNSPLHF.

The J gene is TRBJ1-1, the V gene TRBV4-2; D gene uncertain. The germline CDR1 and CDR2 sequences are LGHNA and YNFKEQ. CDR3 length: 13 amino acids. Trimming shortened V by 4 bases and J by 4 bases, and 10 bases separated the two germline ends. The CDR3 loop is CASSPRDITEAFF. The DNA for the CDR3 is TGTGCCAGCAGCCCGCGGGATATCACTGAAGCTTTCTTT.

V usage is TRBV25-1 and J usage is TRBJ1-2, with a weak D call TRBD1 (5 bases). This CDR3 is built from 12 residues. V was pared by 1 base and J by 10 bases, with 10 bases between. Germline CDR1 and CDR2: MGHDK and SYGVNS. CDR3: CASSESGWTYTF. CDR3 nucleotides: TGTGCCAGCAGTGAATCAGGGTGGACCTACACCTTC.

The CDR3 reads CASSPYQEGEQYF. In DNA, the CDR3 is TGTGCCAGCAGTCCTTACCAGGAGGGCGAGCAGTACTTC. The chain recombines TRBV6-5 with TRBJ2-7; D perhaps matches TRBD2 (6 bases). The CDR3 contains 13 residues. The ends were cut back, 5 bases at V and 6 bases at J, with 14 bases in the middle. Germline CDR1 and CDR2: MNHEY and SVGAGI.

The rearrangement uses TRBV7-2 and TRBJ2-5, with D perhaps matching TRBD1 or TRBD2 (5 bases each). The length of the CDR3 is 14 residues. Germline CDR1 and CDR2: SGHTA and FQGNSA. V was clipped by 1 base and J by 2 bases, with 8 bases between them. The CDR3 DNA follows: TGTGCCAGCAGCTTAGGGGGGATTCAAGAGACCCAGTACTTC. This gives the protein CASSLGGIQETQYF.

This chain links TRBV7-6 with TRBJ2-5; the D gene is possibly TRBD1 (6 bases). Germline-derived CDR1 and CDR2 are SGHVS and FNYEAQ. The CDR3 length is 15 residues. Trimming left V 5 bases short and J 2 bases short, with 15 bases between. This CDR3 is CASSLRGLGQETQYF. The CDR3 nucleotides read TGTGCCAGCAGCCTCAGGGGATTAGGGCAAGAGACCCAGTACTTC.

The chain combines TRBV6-5 with TRBJ1-6; D might be TRBD1 (5 bases). Germline V gene data show CDR1 as MNHEY and CDR2 as SVGAGI. Trimming pared 7 bases from V and 10 bases from J, leaving 20 bases between. The CDR3 has 15 amino acids. The CDR3 spells CASTPSGIRGSPLHF. The CDR3 DNA is TGTGCCAGCACCCCTTCGGGGATAAGGGGCTCACCCCTCCACTTT.

This clone has ten or more counts. The V call is TRBV7-9, the J call TRBJ2-2, with D perhaps TRBD1 (6 bases). The V end lost 0 bases, the J end lost 2 bases, and 16 bases lay between the germline ends. Germline V gene data show CDR1 as SEHNR and CDR2 as FQNEAQ (reference sequence). CDR3 length: 18 residues. CDR3 residues: CASSLALDNRDNTGELFF. The CDR3 DNA reads as TGTGCCAGCAGCTTAGCGTTGGACAACAGGGACAACACCGGGGAGCTGTTTTTT.

CDR3 nucleotides: TGTGCCAGCAGCTTAGAGGGACTTCGCACAGATACGCAGTATTTT. Its translation is CASSLEGLRTDTQYF. V usage is TRBV11-2 and J usage is TRBJ2-3, with D perhaps TRBD2 (6 bases). V was pared by 0 bases and J by 1 base, with 8 bases between. Germline values: CDR1 SGHAT, CDR2 FQNNGV. The CDR3 has 15 amino acids.

V usage is TRBV5-1 and J usage is TRBJ1-2; a possible D gene is TRBD1 (6 bases). Germline V gene data show CDR1 as SGHRS and CDR2 as YFSETQ. The CDR3 totals 15 residues. The V end lost 4 bases, the J end lost 2 bases, and 15 bases lay between the germline ends. The CDR3 spells CASSLGGTSNYGYTF. CDR3 bases: TGCGCCAGCAGCCTCGGCGGGACATCGAACTATGGCTACACCTTC.

V usage is TRBV19 and J usage is TRBJ1-3; D uncertain. The germline CDR1 and CDR2 sequences are LNHDA and SQIVND (reference sequence). Trimming left V 10 bases short and J 0 bases short, with 4 bases between. The CDR3 is made up of 11 amino acids. CDR3: CATGSGNTIYF. Written as DNA, the CDR3 is TGTGCCACCGGCTCTGGAAACACCATATATTTT.

The chain is built from TRBV6-1 and TRBJ1-3; TRBD1 matches at 8 bases. V was pared by 4 bases and J by 6 bases, with 5 bases of the junction left unmatched. This CDR3 has 14 amino acids. Per the germline V gene, CDR1 is MNHNS and CDR2 is SASEGT. This CDR3 reads CASSGGTGINTIYF. The CDR3 DNA sequence: TGTGCCAGCAGTGGCGGGACAGGAATAAACACCATATATTTT.

This chain joins TRBV7-9 and TRBJ2-7; D remains ambiguous. The germline V gene encodes CDR1 SEHNR and CDR2 FQNEAQ (reference sequence). Trimming left V 3 bases short and J 6 bases short, with 9 bases between. The CDR3 is made up of 12 amino acids. This chain's CDR3 is CASSLEGSEQYF. CDR3 in DNA: TGTGCCAGCAGCTTGGAAGGGTCCGAGCAGTACTTC. Combining the CDR3 with reference TRBV7-9 and TRBJ2-7 gives the whole variable domain DTGVSQNPRHKITKRGQNVTFRCDPISEHNRLYWYRQTLGQGPEFLTYFQNEAQLEKSRLLSDRFSAERPKGSFSTLEIQRTEQGDSAMYLCASSLEGSEQYFGPGTRLTVT.

The chain recombines TRBV6-1 with TRBJ1-1, with D maybe TRBD1 (5 bases). The V end was cut by 5 bases, the J end by 4 bases, with 17 bases between. This CDR3 has 15 amino acids. The germline gives CDR1 MNHNS, CDR2 SASEGT. As DNA, the CDR3 is TGTGCCAGCAGTCCCCTTGCGTCGGGGGGCACTGAAGCTTTCTTT. It translates to CASSPLASGGTEAFF.

The V gene is TRBV7-8, the J gene TRBJ1-6; D remains unclear. Trimming pared 5 bases from V and 7 bases from J, leaving 18 bases between. Per germline, CDR1 SGHVS and CDR2 FQNEAQ. The CDR3 is 16 residues long. CDR3 residues: CASSPTLGIKNSPLHF. CDR3 bases: TGTGCCAGCAGCCCAACCCTAGGAATTAAAAATTCACCCCTCCACTTT.

V is TRBV15 and J is TRBJ2-5; 7 bases match TRBD2. Germline lookup yields CDR1 LNHNV and CDR2 YYDKDF (reference sequence). The CDR3 has 16 residues. The ends lost 5 bases at V and 1 base at J; junction bases unmatched: 10. CDR3 sequence: CATSPEGRGGQETQYF. CDR3 coding DNA: TGTGCCACCAGCCCCGAAGGTCGCGGGGGCCAAGAGACCCAGTACTTC. Full variable domain (rest looked up from reference TRBV15 and TRBJ2-5): DAMVIQNPRYQVTQFGKPVTLSCSQTLNHNVMYWYQQKSSQAPKLLFHYYDKDFNNEADTPDNFQSRRPNTSFCFLDIRSPGLGDTAMYLCATSPEGRGGQETQYFGPGTRLLVL.

The rearrangement joins TRBV19 to TRBJ1-1, with 7 bases lining up with TRBD1. This CDR3 has 15 residues. Germline CDR1 reads LNHDA; CDR2 reads SQIVND (reference sequence). The junction had 8 bases not matched to a gene; V was cut back by 5 bases and J by 2 bases. As DNA, the CDR3 is TGTGCCAGTAGTCCTCGACAGGGAGGAAACACTGAAGCTTTCTTT. This translates into CASSPRQGGNTEAFF.

The gene calls are TRBV11-2 and TRBJ2-5; D remains unclear. Germline CDR1 is SGHAT and CDR2 is FQNNGV. Trimming took 1 base from V and 5 from J, leaving 11 bases between them. The CDR3 contains 14 residues. CDR3 nucleotide sequence: TGTGCCAGCAGCTTAGGACTGATAGGCGAGACCCAGTACTTC. Amino acid sequence: CASSLGLIGETQYF.